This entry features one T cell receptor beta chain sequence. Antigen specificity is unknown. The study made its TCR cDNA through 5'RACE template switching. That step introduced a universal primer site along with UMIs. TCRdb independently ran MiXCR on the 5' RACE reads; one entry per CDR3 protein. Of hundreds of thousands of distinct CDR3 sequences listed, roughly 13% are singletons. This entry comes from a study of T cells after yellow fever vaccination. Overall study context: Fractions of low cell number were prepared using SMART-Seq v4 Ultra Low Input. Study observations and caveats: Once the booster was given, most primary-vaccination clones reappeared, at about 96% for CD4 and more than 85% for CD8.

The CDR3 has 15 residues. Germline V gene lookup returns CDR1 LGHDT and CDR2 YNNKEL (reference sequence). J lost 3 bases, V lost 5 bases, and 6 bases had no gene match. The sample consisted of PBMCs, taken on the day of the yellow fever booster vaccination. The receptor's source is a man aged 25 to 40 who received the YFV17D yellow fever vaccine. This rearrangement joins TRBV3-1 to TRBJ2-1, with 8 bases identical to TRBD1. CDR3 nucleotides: TGTGCCAGCAGCTTACAGGGGGTCGGCTACAATGAGCAGTTCTTC. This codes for CASSLQGVGYNEQFF.